This entry lists 2 T cell receptor beta chains sequenced from one sample in a study of cytomegalovirus exposure and HLA in healthy donors. The PCR used 60 Vbeta and 13 Jbeta primers. Repertoires were generated with immunoSEQ multiplex PCR, while TCRdb's copy carries only in-frame clones and drops some. This sample carries 150,000 to 200,000 clones, 80% to 85% of them seen once, and the ten largest clones take 2.2%. Sequencing was carried out using PBMCs. The receptors here all came from a woman in her 30s in good health and CMV-seronegative.

The chain uses TRBV7-6 and TRBJ2-3; 8 bases agree with TRBD2. Germline trimming cut 5 bases from V and 1 base from J; bases unmatched to any gene: 5. This CDR3 contains 15 residues. Germline CDR1 SGHVS, CDR2 FNYEAQ. CDR3 sequence (DNA): TGTGCCAGCAGCCTACGGGGGGGCGGCACAGATACGCAGTATTTT. Its protein is CASSLRGGGTDTQYF.

The chain is built from TRBV10-2 and TRBJ2-5, with D possibly matching TRBD2 (6 bases). The CDR3 extends over 16 amino acids. Trimming left V 3 bases short and J 7 bases short, with 21 bases between. Per germline, CDR1 WSHSY and CDR2 SAAADI. In DNA form, the CDR3 reads TGCGCCAGCAGTGACCGTGTGACTAGTGGTATCGCGACCCAGTACTTC. Translation gives CASSDRVTSGIATQYF.